This TCR beta chain is from a study of T-cell reconstitution after alpha-beta-depleted transplantation in children. To note about this clonotype: Its cognate antigen is unknown.

General observations from the study: T-cell counts and diversity were attributed mostly to newly produced T cells one year after transplant. By about two months after transplant, alpha-beta T cells reportedly arose from several hundred graft clones that had expanded.

Trimming removed 4 bases from V and 1 base from J, with 10 bases in between. There are 14 residues in the CDR3. Unique molecular identifiers featured in how the TCRbeta library was prepared. TCRdb reprocessed the PCR reads via MiXCR and lists one record per CDR3 protein. Of about 98,000 distinct CDR3 sequences in the sample, 6% to 9% were seen once. This specimen consisted of PBMCs, obtained before TCRalphabeta/CD19-depleted stem cell transplant. The chain recombines TRBV12-3 or TRBV12-4 with TRBJ2-5; D gene ambiguous. The sequence was collected from a boy aged 2-9 years with acute lymphoblastic leukemia, due to receive a stem cell transplant. CDR3 protein: CASSSVRPQETQYF. DNA of the CDR3: TGTGCCAGCAGTTCCGTAAGACCCCAAGAGACCCAGTACTTC.